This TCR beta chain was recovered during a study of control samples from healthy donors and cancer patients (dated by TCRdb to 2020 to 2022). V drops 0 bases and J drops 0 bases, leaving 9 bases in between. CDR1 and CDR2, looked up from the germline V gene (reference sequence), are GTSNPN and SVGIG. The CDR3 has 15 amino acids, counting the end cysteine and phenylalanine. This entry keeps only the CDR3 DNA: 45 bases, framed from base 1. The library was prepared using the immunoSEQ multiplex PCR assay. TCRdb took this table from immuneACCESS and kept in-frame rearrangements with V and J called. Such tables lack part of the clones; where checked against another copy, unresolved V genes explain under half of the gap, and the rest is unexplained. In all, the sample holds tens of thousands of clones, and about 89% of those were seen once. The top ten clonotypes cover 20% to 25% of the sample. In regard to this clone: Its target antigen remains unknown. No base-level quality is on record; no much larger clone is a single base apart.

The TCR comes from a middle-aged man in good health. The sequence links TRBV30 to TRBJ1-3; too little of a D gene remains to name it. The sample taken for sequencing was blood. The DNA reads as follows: TGTGCCTGGAGTGTACGATGGGCCTCTGGAAACACCATATATTTT. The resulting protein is CAWSVRWASGNTIYF.